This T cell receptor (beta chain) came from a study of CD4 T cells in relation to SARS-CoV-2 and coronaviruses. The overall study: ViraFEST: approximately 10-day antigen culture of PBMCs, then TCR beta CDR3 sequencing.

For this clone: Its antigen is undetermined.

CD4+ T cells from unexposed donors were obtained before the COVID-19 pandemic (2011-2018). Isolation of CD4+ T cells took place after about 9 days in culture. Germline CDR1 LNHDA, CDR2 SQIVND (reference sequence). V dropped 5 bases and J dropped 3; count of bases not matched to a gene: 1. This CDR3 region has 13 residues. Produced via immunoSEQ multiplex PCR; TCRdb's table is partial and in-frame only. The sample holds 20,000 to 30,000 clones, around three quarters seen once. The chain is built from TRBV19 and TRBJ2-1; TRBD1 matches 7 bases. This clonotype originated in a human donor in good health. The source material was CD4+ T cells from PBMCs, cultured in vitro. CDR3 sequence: CASSRQGYNEQFF. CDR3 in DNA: TGTGCCAGTAGTCGACAGGGCTACAATGAGCAGTTCTTC.